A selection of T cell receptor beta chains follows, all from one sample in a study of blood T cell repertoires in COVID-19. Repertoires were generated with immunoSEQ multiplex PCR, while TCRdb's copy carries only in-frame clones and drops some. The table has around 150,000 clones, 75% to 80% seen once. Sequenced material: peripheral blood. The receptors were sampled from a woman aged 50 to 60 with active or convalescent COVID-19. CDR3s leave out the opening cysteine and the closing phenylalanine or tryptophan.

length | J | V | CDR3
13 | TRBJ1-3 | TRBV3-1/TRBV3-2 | ASSQSDSSGNTIY
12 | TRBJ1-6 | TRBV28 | ASTVQQGAKPLH
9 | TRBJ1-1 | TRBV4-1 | ASSLTGEAF
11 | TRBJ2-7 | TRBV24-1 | ATSGFGGSEQY
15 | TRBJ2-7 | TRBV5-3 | ARSLAFGTGSSYEQY
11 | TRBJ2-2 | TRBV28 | ASGTTNTGELF
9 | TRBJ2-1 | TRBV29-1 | SVEQAGLGL
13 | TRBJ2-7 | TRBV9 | ASSGGQHSSYEQY
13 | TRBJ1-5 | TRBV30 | AWSLTGGGNQPQH
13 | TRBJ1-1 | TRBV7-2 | ASRSTGGGNTEAF
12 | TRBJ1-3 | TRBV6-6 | ASGTGSSGNTIY
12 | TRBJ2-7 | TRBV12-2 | ASRPTQQRDEQY
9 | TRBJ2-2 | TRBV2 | ASTSPGELF
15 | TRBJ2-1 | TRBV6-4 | ASRDWMTSGTNNEQF
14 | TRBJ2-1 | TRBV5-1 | ASSFSSLQGAHEQF
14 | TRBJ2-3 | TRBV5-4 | ASSPMGALITDTQY
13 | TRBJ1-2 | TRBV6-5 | ASSYSATVTYGYT
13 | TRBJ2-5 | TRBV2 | ASRRITGGQETQY
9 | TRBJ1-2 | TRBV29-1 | SVEVGLGYT
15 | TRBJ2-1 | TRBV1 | TSSQVASGGAYNEQF
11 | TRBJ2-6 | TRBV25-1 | ASTSVRANVLT
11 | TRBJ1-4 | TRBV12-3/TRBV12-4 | ASTPRTNEKLF
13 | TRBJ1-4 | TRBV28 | ASTIRGGAVEKLF
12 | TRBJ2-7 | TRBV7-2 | ASTLAGGFYEQY
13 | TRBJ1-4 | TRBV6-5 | ASRGGIATNEKLF
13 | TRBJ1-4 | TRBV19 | ASSLRTGGIEKLF
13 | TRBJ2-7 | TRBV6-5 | ASGDPGSPNYEQY
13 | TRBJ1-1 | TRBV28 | ASSTPTKPNTEAF
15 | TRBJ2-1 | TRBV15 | ATSRATAPSSYNEQF
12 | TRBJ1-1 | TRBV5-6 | ASSPHVSGTEAF
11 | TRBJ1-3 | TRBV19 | ASRSTSREDIY
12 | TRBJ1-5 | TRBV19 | ASSSRQSHQPQH
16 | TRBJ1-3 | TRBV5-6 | ASSPRDRTTVSGNTIY
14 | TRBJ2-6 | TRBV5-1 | ASSSGDKAGANVLT
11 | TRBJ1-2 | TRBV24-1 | ATSEGEGYGYT
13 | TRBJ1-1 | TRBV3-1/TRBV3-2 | ASSQGQGANTEAF
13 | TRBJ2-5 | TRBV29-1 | SVVVVAGSGETQY
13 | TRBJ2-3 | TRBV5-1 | ASSLDRGDTDTQY
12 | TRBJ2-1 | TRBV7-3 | ASSQNRDYNEQF
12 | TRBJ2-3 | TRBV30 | AWSSGLSTDTQY
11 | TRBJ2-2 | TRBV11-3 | ASSLQVGGELF
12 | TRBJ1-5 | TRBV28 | ASVYRGREQPQH
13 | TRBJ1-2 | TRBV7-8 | ASSLRDRGQDGYT
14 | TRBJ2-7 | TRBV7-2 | ASSLNGGRSPYEQY
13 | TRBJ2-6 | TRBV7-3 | ASSFQGTGANVLT
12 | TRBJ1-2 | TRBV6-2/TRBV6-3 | ASSNRGSLYGYT
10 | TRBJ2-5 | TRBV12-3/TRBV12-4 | ASSLPPGTQY
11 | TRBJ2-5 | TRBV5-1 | ASSLVPEETQY
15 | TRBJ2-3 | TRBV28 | ASSFMFTSGSSDTQY
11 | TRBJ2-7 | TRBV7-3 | ASSLASSYEQY
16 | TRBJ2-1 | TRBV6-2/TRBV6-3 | ASSTGLAGGPSYNEQF
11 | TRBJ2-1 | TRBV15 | ATSPQGGNEQF
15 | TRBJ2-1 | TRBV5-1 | ASSLGGGLSSYNEQF
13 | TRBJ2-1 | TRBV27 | ASSSRLAGDNEQF
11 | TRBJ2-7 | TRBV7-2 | ASSLALSYEQY
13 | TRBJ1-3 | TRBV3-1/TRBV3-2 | ASSAHLNSGNTIY
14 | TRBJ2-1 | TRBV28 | ASSSSSGRAVNEQF
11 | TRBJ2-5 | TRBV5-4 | ASSYGTLETQY